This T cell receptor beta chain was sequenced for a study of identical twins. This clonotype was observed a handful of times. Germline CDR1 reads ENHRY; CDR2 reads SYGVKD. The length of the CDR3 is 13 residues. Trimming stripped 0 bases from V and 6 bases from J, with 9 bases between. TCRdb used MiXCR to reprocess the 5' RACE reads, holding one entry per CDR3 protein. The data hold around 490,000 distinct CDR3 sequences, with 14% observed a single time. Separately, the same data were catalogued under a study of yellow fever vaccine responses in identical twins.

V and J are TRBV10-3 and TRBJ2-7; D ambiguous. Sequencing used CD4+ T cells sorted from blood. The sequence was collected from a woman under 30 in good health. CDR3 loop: CAISESQAVEQYF. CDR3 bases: TGTGCCATCAGTGAGTCTCAGGCCGTCGAGCAGTACTTC.